This TCR beta chain is drawn from a study of T cells after yellow fever vaccination. Universal primer sites and UMIs were introduced during 5'RACE template-switching synthesis of TCR cDNA. TCRdb itself ran the 5' RACE reads through MiXCR, one entry per CDR3 protein. Among some 120,000 distinct CDR3 sequences, roughly 15% were seen once, and the ten largest hold roughly 41%. The V end was cut by 3 bases, the J end by 6 bases, with 11 bases between. The CDR3 runs to 13 residues. Germline lookup yields CDR1 MNHEY and CDR2 SMNVEV (reference sequence). The sequence was collected from a man aged 18 to 30 who received the YFV17D yellow fever vaccine. Sequencing used CD8+ T cells sorted from PBMCs, obtained 5 days after the yellow fever booster vaccination. V gene TRBV27 combines with J gene TRBJ1-2; D possibly corresponds to TRBD1 (5 bases). The CDR3 sequence is CASSFGRAHGYTF. The CDR3 bases are TGTGCCAGCAGTTTCGGCAGGGCCCATGGCTACACCTTC.